This T cell receptor (beta chain) is from a study of T cell responses to AZD1222 COVID-19 vaccine. Germline-derived CDR1 and CDR2 are SGHKS and YYEKEE (reference sequence). With 2 bases clipped from V and 5 bases from J, the junction kept 9 bases outside the gene matches. The CDR3 is 15 amino acids. TCRdb's table, derived via immunoSEQ multiplex PCR, lists solely in-frame clones and lacks some. This sample carries 210,000 or so clones, about 92% of them seen once, and the ten largest clones take 1%. Specimen: peripheral blood, collected on day 0 of MenACWY control vaccination. This clonotype was obtained from an adult in good health. The chain carries TRBV5-5 and TRBJ2-5; the match to TRBD2 covers 7 bases. The CDR3 loop is CASSFWSGGRETQYF. The CDR3 DNA reads as TGTGCCAGCAGCTTTTGGTCGGGGGGTCGGGAGACCCAGTACTTC.